The clone carrying this T cell receptor beta chain was seen only once. This specimen includes other DNA sequences encoding the same CDR3. The protocol was immunoSEQ multiplex PCR, while the TCRdb copy is restricted to in-frame clones and leaves out a portion. The profile shows some 380,000 clones, around 87% of them singletons. The V gene's germline CDR1 is LGHDT and CDR2 YNNKEL (reference sequence). This CDR3 comprises 14 residues. Trimming removed 3 bases at V and 0 bases at J, with 8 bases between. Ages ranged from about 18 to 89 years, with residence in fewer than 25 US areas. Membership in each cohort depended on participant-reported clinical history. The sample is drawn from a study of blood T cell repertoires in COVID-19.

Sequenced material: PBMCs or T cells enriched from blood (not recorded which). This TCR was sampled from a man aged 25 to 45 who had recovered from COVID-19. The gene calls are TRBV3-1 (or the pseudogene TRBV3-2) and TRBJ1-1; D is ambiguous. CDR3 DNA: TGTGCCAGCAGCCAGGCCGGGATGAACACTGAAGCTTTCTTT. Translated, it gives CASSQAGMNTEAFF.